One sample yielded the 17 T cell receptor beta chains listed below, sequenced in a study of blood T cell repertoires in COVID-19. TCRdb's copy holds only in-frame clones and misses some; the assay was immunoSEQ multiplex PCR. The data contain about 190,000 clones, 88% of them singletons. Sequences were obtained from peripheral blood. Source of these receptors: a woman aged 30 to 39 with acute or convalescent COVID-19.

This chain links TRBV5-4 with TRBJ1-3; D ambiguous. The germline V gene has CDR1 SGHNT and CDR2 YYREEE (reference sequence). The germline V and J ends were trimmed by 5 bases and 0 bases, with 15 bases remaining between them. The CDR3 is made up of 16 amino acids. CDR3 DNA: TGTGCCAGCAGTCGAACCGCGGCAAGCTCTGGAAACACCATATATTTT. It translates to CASSRTAASSGNTIYF.

Turning to this clone: Other DNA sequences in the sample encode the same CDR3. The chain has TRBV28 and TRBJ2-5; TRBD1 might be the D (6 bases). The CDR3 spans 14 residues. Germline lookup yields CDR1 MDHEN and CDR2 SYDVKM. The V gene lost 4 bases and the J gene lost 4 bases, with 13 bases spanning the gap. CDR3 sequence reads: CASSSPTGGETQYF. DNA for the CDR3: TGTGCCAGCAGTTCCCCGACAGGCGGAGAGACCCAGTACTTC.

V usage is TRBV9 and J usage is TRBJ2-1; TRBD2 matches at 7 bases. The CDR3 is made up of 13 amino acids. Germline V gene lookup returns CDR1 SGDLS and CDR2 YYNGEE. Unmatched junction bases numbered 4, after V lost 3 bases and J lost 7 bases. The CDR3 region is CASSATAGNEQFF. In DNA form, the CDR3 reads TGTGCCAGCAGCGCAACAGCGGGGAATGAGCAGTTCTTC. The complete variable domain, with remaining parts taken from reference TRBV9 and TRBJ2-1, reads DSGVTQTPKHLITATGQRVTLRCSPRSGDLSVYWYQQSLDQGLQFLIQYYNGEERAKGNILERFSAQQFPDLHSELNLSSLELGDSALYFCASSATAGNEQFFGPGTRLTVL.

This clone has only one observation. The chain combines TRBV2 with TRBJ2-7, with D perhaps matching TRBD1 (5 bases). The CDR3 runs to 14 residues. CDR1 and CDR2 from the germline V gene are SNHLY and FYNNEI. The V gene lost 7 bases and the J gene lost 2 bases, with 15 bases spanning the gap. The CDR3 DNA reads as TGTGCCAGCACCCCGTTAGGGGTCACCTACGAGCAGTACTTC. Its protein is CASTPLGVTYEQYF.

This chain uses TRBV2 with TRBJ1-6, with D unresolved. Germline CDR1 reads SNHLY; CDR2 reads FYNNEI. The CDR3 has 12 amino acids. Trimming took 5 bases from V and 10 from J, leaving 9 bases between them. Written as DNA, the CDR3 is TGTGCCAGCAGTCGCGGGCTCTCACCCCTCCACTTT. Translating it yields CASSRGLSPLHF. The full variable domain, completed using reference TRBV2 and TRBJ1-6, is EPEVTQTPSHQVTQMGQEVILRCVPISNHLYFYWYRQILGQKVEFLVSFYNNEISEKSEIFDDQFSVERPDGSNFTLKIRSTKLEDSAMYFCASSRGLSPLHFGNGTRLTVT.

This clone is a singleton in its sample. This rearrangement joins TRBV12-3 or TRBV12-4 to TRBJ2-5; TRBD2 might be the D (5 bases). With 6 bases removed from V and 5 bases from J, the gap between germline ends came to 10 bases. The CDR3 runs 12 residues. The CDR3 DNA is TGTGCCAGCAGCGAAGCGGTTGAGACCCAGTACTTC. Its protein product is CASSEAVETQYF.

The genes are TRBV19 and TRBJ1-4; D is uncertain. CDR1 and CDR2 from the germline V gene are LNHDA and SQIVND (reference sequence). The CDR3 runs to 14 residues. Trimming pared 5 bases from V and 0 bases from J, leaving 7 bases between. This CDR3 reads CASSVQSTNEKLFF. DNA for the CDR3: TGTGCCAGTAGTGTTCAGTCAACTAATGAAAAACTGTTTTTT.

This chain joins TRBV5-4 and TRBJ2-7; 7 positions agree with TRBD1. This CDR3 has 15 residues. CDR1 is SGHNT, CDR2 YYREEE, per germline (reference sequence). V shed 5 bases, J shed 1 base, and the junction held 9 bases outside the gene matches. CDR3 sequence reads: CASSSRGSFSYEQYF. The CDR3 nucleotides are TGTGCCAGCAGTTCCAGGGGGTCCTTTTCCTACGAGCAGTACTTC.

CDR3 loop: CASTSGAGQLTDTQYF. The CDR3 DNA reads TGTGCCAGCACCAGTGGGGCGGGACAGCTCACAGATACGCAGTATTTT. V usage is TRBV11-3 and J usage is TRBJ2-3; a weak D match, TRBD1 (7 bases). V lost 7 bases, J lost 2 bases, and 19 bases lay in between. The germline V gene encodes CDR1 SGHNT and CDR2 YENEEA. CDR3 length: 16 residues.

Here the CDR3 DNA reads TGTGCCAGCAGCACCCGACATGAGCTGTTTTTT. This sequence encodes CASSTRHELFF. The J gene is TRBJ1-4, the V gene TRBV11-2; no reliable D call. The germline V gene has CDR1 SGHAT and CDR2 FQNNGV. Deletions cut 5 bases from V and 14 bases from J, with 12 bases between. CDR3 size: 11 residues. Full variable domain (outside the CDR3, taken from reference TRBV11-2 and TRBJ1-4): EAGVAQSPRYKIIEKRQSVAFWCNPISGHATLYWYQQILGQGPKLLIQFQNNGVVDDSQLPKDRFSAERLKGVDSTLKIQPAKLEDSAVYLCASSTRHELFFGSGTQLSVL.

The chain joins TRBV6-5 to TRBJ1-5, with TRBD1 as a possible D gene (6 bases). CDR1 MNHEY and CDR2 SVGAGI come from the germline V gene. Between the trimmed V and J ends, which lost 5 bases and 5 bases, there was a span of 16 bases. This CDR3 region has 15 residues. CDR3 nucleotide sequence: TGTGCCAGCAGTCTACAACAGGGCCAATATCAGCCCCAGCATTTT. This encodes CASSLQQGQYQPQHF.

This sequence joins TRBV2 and TRBJ1-5; 8 bases line up with TRBD1. The V gene's germline CDR1 is SNHLY and CDR2 FYNNEI. CDR3 length: 14 amino acids. V lost 5 bases to trimming and J lost 7 bases; unmatched junction nucleotides: 7. CDR3 bases: TGTGCCAGCAGTTTGACAGGGGAGGACCAGCCCCAGCATTTT. This translates into CASSLTGEDQPQHF. Combining the CDR3 with reference TRBV2 and TRBJ1-5 gives the whole variable domain EPEVTQTPSHQVTQMGQEVILRCVPISNHLYFYWYRQILGQKVEFLVSFYNNEISEKSEIFDDQFSVERPDGSNFTLKIRSTKLEDSAMYFCASSLTGEDQPQHFGDGTRLSIL.

This clone appeared a single time. The sample contains more than one DNA sequence encoding this CDR3. The chain is built from TRBV28 and TRBJ1-5; possible D gene TRBD1, 6 bases. The V and J ends lost 7 bases and 5 bases respectively, with 9 bases between them. Per germline, CDR1 MDHEN and CDR2 SYDVKM. The CDR3 runs to 12 residues. CDR3 sequence: CASKGGDQPQHF. CDR3 in DNA: TGTGCCAGCAAAGGGGGAGATCAGCCCCAGCATTTT.

The chain links TRBV7-8 to TRBJ1-5; D not certain. CDR3 length equals 13 residues. V lost 5 bases, J lost 5 bases, and 10 bases lay in between. CDR1 and CDR2 from the germline V gene are SGHVS and FQNEAQ. The DNA for the CDR3 is TGTGCCAGCAGCCAAGTGGCGGATCAGCCCCAGCATTTT. Its protein product is CASSQVADQPQHF.

This chain joins TRBV2 and TRBJ1-1; 7 nucleotides line up with TRBD1. CDR1 and CDR2 (germline): SNHLY, FYNNEI. The length of the CDR3 is 13 residues. V was clipped by 6 bases and J by 1 base; unmatched bases: 2. This chain's CDR3 is CASRYRGNTEAFF. DNA for the CDR3: TGTGCCAGCAGGTACAGGGGGAACACTGAAGCTTTCTTT.

The rearrangement joins TRBV3-1 (or the pseudogene TRBV3-2) to TRBJ2-3; 14 nucleotides line up with TRBD2. The J segment lost 3 bases and the V segment lost 4 bases, leaving 3 bases of the junction unmatched. The CDR3 has 16 amino acids. Germline assignment: CDR1 LGHDT and CDR2 YNNKEL (reference sequence). DNA of the CDR3: TGTGCCAGCAGCCGGGGACTAGCGGGAGAGACAGATACGCAGTATTTT. Translated, it gives CASSRGLAGETDTQYF.

This chain uses TRBV28 with TRBJ1-5; D remains ambiguous. The CDR3 totals 14 residues. Trimming took off 2 bases at V and 7 bases at J, with 12 bases between the two ends. CDR1 and CDR2 from the germline V gene are MDHEN and SYDVKM. CDR3 in DNA: TGTGCCAGCAGTTTACCGGGAGTACAGCAGCCCCAGCATTTT. Amino acids: CASSLPGVQQPQHF.